What follows is one T cell receptor (beta chain) and its context. Per germline, CDR1 SGHTA and CDR2 FQGNSA. CDR3 length: 14 amino acids. The V segment lost 1 base and the J segment 6 bases; nucleotides outside the gene matches: 5. Here immunoSEQ multiplex PCR was the method, and the copy in TCRdb shows in-frame clones only, minus some. The profile shows under 300,000 clones, just under 85% of them singletons. This sample was taken from a study of blood T cell repertoires in COVID-19. About the research overall: COVID-19 samples, acute and convalescent, were from the United States, Italy and Spain.

Self-reported history from a screening survey and questionnaire set each donor's cohort. The source of this sequence is a man aged 40-55 years who had recovered from COVID-19. Sequencing was carried out using PBMCs or T cells enriched from blood (not recorded which). The rearrangement uses TRBV7-2 and TRBJ1-1; 7 bases fit TRBD1. The CDR3 sequence: CASSLEAGGPEAFF. As DNA, the CDR3 is TGTGCCAGCAGCTTAGAGGCAGGGGGGCCTGAAGCTTTCTTT.